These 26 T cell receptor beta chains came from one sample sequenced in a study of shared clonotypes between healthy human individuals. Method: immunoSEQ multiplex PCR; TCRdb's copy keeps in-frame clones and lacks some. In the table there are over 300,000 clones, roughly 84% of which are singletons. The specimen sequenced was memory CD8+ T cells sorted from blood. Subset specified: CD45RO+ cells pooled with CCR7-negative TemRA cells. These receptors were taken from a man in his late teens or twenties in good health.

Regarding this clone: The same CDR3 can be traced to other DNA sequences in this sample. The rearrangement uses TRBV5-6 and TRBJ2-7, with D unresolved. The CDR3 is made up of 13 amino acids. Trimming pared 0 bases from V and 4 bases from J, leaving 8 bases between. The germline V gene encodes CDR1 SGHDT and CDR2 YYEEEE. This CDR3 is CASSLGQVYEQYF. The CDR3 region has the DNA TGTGCCAGCAGCTTGGGGCAGGTATACGAGCAGTACTTC.

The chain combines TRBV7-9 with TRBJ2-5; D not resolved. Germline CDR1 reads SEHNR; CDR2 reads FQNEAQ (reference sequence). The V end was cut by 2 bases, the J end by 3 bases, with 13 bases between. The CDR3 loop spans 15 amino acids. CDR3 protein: CASSLSARSKETQYF. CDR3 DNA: TGTGCCAGCAGCTTAAGCGCGCGGTCTAAAGAGACCCAGTACTTC.

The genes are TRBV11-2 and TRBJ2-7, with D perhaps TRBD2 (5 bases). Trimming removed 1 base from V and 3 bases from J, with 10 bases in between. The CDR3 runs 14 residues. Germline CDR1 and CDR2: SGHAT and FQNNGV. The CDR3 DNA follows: TGTGCCAGCAGCTTAGGGACTGTCTTCTACGAGCAGTACTTC. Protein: CASSLGTVFYEQYF.

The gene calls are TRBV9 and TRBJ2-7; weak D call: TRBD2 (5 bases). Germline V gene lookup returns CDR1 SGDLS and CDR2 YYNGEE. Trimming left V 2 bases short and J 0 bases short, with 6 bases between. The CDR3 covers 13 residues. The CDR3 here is CASSVDYSYEQYF. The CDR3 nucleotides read TGTGCCAGCAGCGTCGACTACTCCTACGAGCAGTACTTC. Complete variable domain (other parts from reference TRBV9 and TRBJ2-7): DSGVTQTPKHLITATGQRVTLRCSPRSGDLSVYWYQQSLDQGLQFLIQYYNGEERAKGNILERFSAQQFPDLHSELNLSSLELGDSALYFCASSVDYSYEQYFGPGTRLTVT.

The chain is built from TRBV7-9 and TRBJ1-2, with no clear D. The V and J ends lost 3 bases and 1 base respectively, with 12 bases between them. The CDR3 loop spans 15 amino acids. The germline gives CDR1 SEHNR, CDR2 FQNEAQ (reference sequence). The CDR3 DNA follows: TGTGCCAGCAGCTTGGTATCATCCCTTAACTATGGCTACACCTTC. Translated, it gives CASSLVSSLNYGYTF.

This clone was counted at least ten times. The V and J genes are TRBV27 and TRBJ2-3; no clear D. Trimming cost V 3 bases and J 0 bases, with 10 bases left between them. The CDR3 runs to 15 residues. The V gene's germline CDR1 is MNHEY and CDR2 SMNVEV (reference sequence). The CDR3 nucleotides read TGTGCCAGCAGTTTCTATGCCTCTAGCACAGATACGCAGTATTTT. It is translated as CASSFYASSTDTQYF.

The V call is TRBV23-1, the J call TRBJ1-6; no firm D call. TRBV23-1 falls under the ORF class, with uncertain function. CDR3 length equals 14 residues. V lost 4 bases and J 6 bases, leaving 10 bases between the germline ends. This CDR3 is CASSRLPCNSPLHF. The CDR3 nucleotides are TGCGCCAGCAGTCGCCTCCCCTGTAATTCACCCCTCCACTTT.

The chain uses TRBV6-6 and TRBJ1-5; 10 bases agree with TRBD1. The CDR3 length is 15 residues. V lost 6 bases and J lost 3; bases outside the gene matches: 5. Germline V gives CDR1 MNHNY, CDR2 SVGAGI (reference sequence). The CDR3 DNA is TGTGCCAGCAGCCAGGGACAGGGGATCAATCAGCCCCAGCATTTT. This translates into CASSQGQGINQPQHF.

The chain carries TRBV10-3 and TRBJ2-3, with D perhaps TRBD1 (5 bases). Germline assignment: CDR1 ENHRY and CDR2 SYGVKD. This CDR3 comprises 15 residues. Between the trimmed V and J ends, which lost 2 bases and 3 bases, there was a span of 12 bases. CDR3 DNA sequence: TGTGCCATCAGTGAGATGGGGCGCGGAACAGATACGCAGTATTTT. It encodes CAISEMGRGTDTQYF.

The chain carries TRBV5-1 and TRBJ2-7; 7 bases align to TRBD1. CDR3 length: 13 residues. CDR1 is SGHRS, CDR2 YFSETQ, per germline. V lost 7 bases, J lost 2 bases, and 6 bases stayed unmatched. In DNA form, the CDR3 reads TGCGCCAGCGCAACAGGGGATGCCTACGAGCAGTACTTC. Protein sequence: CASATGDAYEQYF.

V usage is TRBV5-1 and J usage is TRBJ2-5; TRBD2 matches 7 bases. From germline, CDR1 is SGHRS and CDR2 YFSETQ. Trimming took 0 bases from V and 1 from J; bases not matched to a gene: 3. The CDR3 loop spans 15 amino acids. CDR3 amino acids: CASSLERGFQETQYF. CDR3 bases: TGCGCCAGCAGCTTGGAGCGGGGATTCCAAGAGACCCAGTACTTC.

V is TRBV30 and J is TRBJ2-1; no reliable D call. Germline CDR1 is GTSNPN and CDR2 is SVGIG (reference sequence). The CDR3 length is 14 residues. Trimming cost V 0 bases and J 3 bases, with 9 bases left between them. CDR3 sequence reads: CAWSVSPIYNEQFF. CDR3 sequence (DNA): TGTGCCTGGAGTGTAAGCCCCATCTACAATGAGCAGTTCTTC.

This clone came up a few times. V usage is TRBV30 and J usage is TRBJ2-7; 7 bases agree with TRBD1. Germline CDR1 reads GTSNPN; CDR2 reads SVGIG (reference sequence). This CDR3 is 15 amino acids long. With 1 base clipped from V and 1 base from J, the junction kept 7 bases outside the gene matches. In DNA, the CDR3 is TGTGCCTGGAGTGACAGGGGAAGGGGTTCCTACGAGCAGTACTTC. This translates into CAWSDRGRGSYEQYF.

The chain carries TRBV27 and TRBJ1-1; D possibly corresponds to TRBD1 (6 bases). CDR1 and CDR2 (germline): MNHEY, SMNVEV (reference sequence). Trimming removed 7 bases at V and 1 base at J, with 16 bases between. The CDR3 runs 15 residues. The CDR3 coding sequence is TGTGCCAGCACCACTCTGGGGGCCTGGAACACTGAAGCTTTCTTT. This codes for CASTTLGAWNTEAFF.

CDR3 loop: CASSLNMASGSYEQYF. The CDR3 bases are TGCGCCAGCAGCCTCAATATGGCTAGCGGTTCCTACGAGCAGTACTTC. V gene TRBV4-1 combines with J gene TRBJ2-7; 7 bases line up with TRBD2. The CDR3 covers 16 residues. CDR1 and CDR2 (germline): MGHRA, YSYEKL. V shed 4 bases, J shed 1 base, and the junction held 10 bases outside the gene matches.

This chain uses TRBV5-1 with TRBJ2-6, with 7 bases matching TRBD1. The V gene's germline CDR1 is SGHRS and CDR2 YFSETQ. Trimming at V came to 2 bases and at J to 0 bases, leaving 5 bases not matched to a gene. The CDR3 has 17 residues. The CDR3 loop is CASSLGQAISGANVLTF. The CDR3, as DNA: TGCGCCAGCAGCTTAGGACAGGCTATCTCTGGGGCCAACGTCCTGACTTTC.

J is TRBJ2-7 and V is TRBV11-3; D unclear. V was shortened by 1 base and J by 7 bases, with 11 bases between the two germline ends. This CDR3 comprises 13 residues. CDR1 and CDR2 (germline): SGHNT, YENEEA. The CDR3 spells CASSLAFSREQYF. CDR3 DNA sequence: TGTGCCAGCAGCTTAGCCTTTTCTAGAGAGCAGTACTTC.

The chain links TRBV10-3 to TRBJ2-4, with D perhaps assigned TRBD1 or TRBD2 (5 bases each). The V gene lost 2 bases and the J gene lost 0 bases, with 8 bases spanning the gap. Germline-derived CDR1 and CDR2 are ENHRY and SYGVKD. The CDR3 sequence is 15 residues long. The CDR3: CAISEGTLAKNIQYF. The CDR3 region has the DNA TGTGCCATCAGTGAGGGGACCCTAGCCAAAAACATTCAGTACTTC.

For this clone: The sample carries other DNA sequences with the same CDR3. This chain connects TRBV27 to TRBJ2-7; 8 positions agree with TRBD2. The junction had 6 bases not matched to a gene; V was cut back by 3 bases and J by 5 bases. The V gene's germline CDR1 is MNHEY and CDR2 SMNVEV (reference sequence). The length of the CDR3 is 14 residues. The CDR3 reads CASSLTGTSNEQYF. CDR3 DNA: TGTGCCAGCAGTTTGACCGGGACTAGTAACGAGCAGTACTTC.

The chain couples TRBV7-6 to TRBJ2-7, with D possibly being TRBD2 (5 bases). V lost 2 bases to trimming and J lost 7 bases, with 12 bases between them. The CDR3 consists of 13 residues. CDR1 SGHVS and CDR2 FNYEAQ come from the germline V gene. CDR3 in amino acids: CASSLLPPGEQYF. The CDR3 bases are TGTGCCAGCAGCTTACTACCCCCGGGGGAGCAGTACTTC.

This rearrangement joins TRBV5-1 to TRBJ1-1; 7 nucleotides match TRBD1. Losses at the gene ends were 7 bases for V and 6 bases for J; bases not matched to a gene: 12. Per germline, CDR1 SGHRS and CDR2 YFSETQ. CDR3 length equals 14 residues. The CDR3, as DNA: TGCGCCAGCCGACTGGACAGGATCCTGTCTGAAGCTTTCTTT. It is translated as CASRLDRILSEAFF.

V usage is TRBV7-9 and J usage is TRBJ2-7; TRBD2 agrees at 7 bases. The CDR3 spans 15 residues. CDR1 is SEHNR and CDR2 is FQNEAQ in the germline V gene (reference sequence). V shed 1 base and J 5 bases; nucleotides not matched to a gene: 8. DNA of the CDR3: TGTGCCAGCAGCTTAGGAGGGAGGGCCGAGGACGAGCAGTACTTC. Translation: CASSLGGRAEDEQYF.

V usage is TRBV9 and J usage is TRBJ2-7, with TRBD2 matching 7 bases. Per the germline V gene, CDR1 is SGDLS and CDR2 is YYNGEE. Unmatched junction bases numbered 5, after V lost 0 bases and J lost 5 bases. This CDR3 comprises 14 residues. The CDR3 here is CASSVGGSPDEQYF. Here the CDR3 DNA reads TGTGCCAGCAGCGTAGGCGGGAGTCCCGACGAGCAGTACTTC.

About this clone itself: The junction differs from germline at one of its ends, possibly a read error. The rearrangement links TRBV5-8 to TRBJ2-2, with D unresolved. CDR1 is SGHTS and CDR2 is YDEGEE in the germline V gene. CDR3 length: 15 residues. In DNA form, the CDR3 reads TGCGCCAGCAGACAAGCTCGGCACCCCACCGGGGAGCTGTTTTTT. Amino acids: CASRQARHPTGELFF. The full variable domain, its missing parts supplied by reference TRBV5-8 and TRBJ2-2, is EAGVTQSPTHLIKTRGQQATLRCSPISGHTSVYWYQQALGLGLQFLLWYDEGEERNRGNFPPRFSGRQFPNYSSELNVNALELEDSALYLCASRQARHPTGELFFGEGSRLTVL.

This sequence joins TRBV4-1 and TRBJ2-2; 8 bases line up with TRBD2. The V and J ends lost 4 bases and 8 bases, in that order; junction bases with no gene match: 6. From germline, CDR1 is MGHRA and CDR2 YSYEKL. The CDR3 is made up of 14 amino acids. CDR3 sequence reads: CASSLLSGKGELFF. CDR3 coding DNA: TGCGCCAGCAGCCTACTTAGCGGGAAAGGGGAGCTGTTTTTT.

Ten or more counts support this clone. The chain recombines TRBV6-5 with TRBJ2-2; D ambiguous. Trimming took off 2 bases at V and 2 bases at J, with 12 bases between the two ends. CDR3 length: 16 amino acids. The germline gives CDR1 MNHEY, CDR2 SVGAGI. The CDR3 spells CASSYPNVRNTGELFF. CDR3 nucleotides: TGTGCCAGCAGTTACCCGAATGTGCGAAACACCGGGGAGCTGTTTTTT.